This TCR beta chain is from a study of molecular identifiers for immune sequencing clone quantification (dated by TCRdb to 2016 to 2019). General notes on the study: In a replicate experiment, RNA from about 21,000 or 97,000 naive CD8 T cells was split into five aliquots, four of which were sequenced. This methods study used CD8 T cells to benchmark TCR RNA copy counting and molecular-identifier clustering-based TCR repertoire sequencing (MIDCIRS). Beyond this particular receptor, the publication reports: The naive libraries included spiked-in Jurkat TCR RNA (around 9 copies' worth), and this RNA is not part of the donor repertoire. Spiked-in Jurkat TCR RNA equivalent to a single cell was reported to be detectable even among one million naive CD8 T cells. When barcode sub-clustering was omitted, TCR diversity was inflated by chimeric consensus sequences, with chimeras reaching as high as 47%. About 2.9 recovered TCR RNA copies per cell were obtained by modeling, versus roughly 9.7 by digital PCR, implying a capture efficiency of approximately 30%. In CMV-specific effector cells, clones with more than 20 RNA copies accounted for over 97% of molecules, whereas in naive cells such clones accounted for under 1%. The sizes of highly expanded clones could end up underestimated when identical TCR molecules share a barcode.

This clonotype was counted between two and nine times. Its recognized antigen is unknown. Within one base of it there is no much larger clone, and no base qualities were kept. CDR1 and CDR2, looked up from the germline V gene, are LGHNA and YSLEER. Inclusive of the bounding cysteine and phenylalanine, the CDR3 is 15 residues long. The read is trimmed to its CDR3 DNA, 45 bases read in frame from base 1. Cut back by 0 bases and 4 bases, the V and J ends lie 13 bases apart. The method was PCR. The listed sequencing device is NextSeq 500. Bulk TCR libraries were prepared as previously described, using TCR primers listed in Table S5. Purification of total RNA was performed with the Qiagen AllPrep DNA/RNA kit. Before analysis, reads from multiple sequencing runs of one library were combined. As for the authors' bioinformatics: Reads were retained only if their TCR constant sequence matched exactly, and those retained reads were trimmed to 150 nt and grouped according to their 12-nt molecular barcodes. Reads inside each barcode group were sub-clustered using a 15% Levenshtein threshold, and a quality-weighted consensus sequence was constructed for each RNA molecule. Non-functional sequences were removed, as were lower-count sequences one edit away from another. On the basis of fitting two negative binomial distributions, barcode sub-clusters with fewer than 20% of the maximum read count were discarded. TCRdb reran the public reads through fastp at Q25 and MiXCR, keeping productive beta chains. Each CDR3 protein appears once, grouped with its most common genes and DNA. For this entry, the V and J calls and clone size follow TCRdb and not the study's own pipeline. The sample table contains roughly 630,000 distinct CDR3 sequences; only one count was recorded for 25% of them. The ten largest make up 0.7% to 0.95% of the sample.

Libraries of naive CD8 T cells were generated from approximately 20,000 to 1,000,000 sorted cells, with 10%, 30% or 50% of the purified RNA used. Naive CD8 T cells were FACS-sorted as CD8+CD4-CCR7+CD45RA+ on a BD FACSAria II into RLT Plus buffer. To test detection sensitivity, Jurkat RNA equal to about nine TCR copies was added to samples of about 20,000-1,000,000 naive CD8 T cells. Enrichment of CD8 T cells was performed with RosetteSep CD8+ T Cell Enrichment Cocktail and Ficoll-Paque, after which ACK red cell lysis was carried out. The sample comprised naive CD8+ T cells from blood, with Jurkat cell RNA spiked in. This specimen's cell subset or site label, per the study, means: FACS-sorted CD8+CD4-CCR7+CD45RA+ naive T cells. The clonotype comes from a human donor in good health. Some libraries in this study had Jurkat cell RNA spiked in. The chain links TRBV4-3 with TRBJ2-7; the D gene is not confidently resolved. CDR3 sequence: CASSQDLGHLYEQYF. The DNA sequence reads TGCGCCAGCAGCCAAGATCTAGGGCACCTTTACGAGCAGTACTTC.